Below, 32 T cell receptor beta chains from the same sample are listed, as sequenced in a study of a mutant IDH1 vaccine in newly diagnosed glioma. The antigens for these receptors are not known. Time point defined: week 47, end of study. Vaccine doses each comprised 300 ug of mutant IDH1 20-mer peptide, with topical imiquimod. Profiled with immunoSEQ multiplex PCR; TCRdb holds only in-frame clones, not every one. The sample shows approximately 50,000 clones, roughly four fifths of them seen only once. The sample here was PBMCs, taken from a glioma patient whose treatment included an IDH1 peptide vaccine. Receptors were obtained from a woman between 45 and 60 years old with glioma.

This clone was seen more than once but under ten times. The chain links TRBV7-8 to TRBJ1-1, with D possibly TRBD1 on 5 matching bases. The CDR3 totals 15 residues. Germline V gene data show CDR1 as SGHVS and CDR2 as FQNEAQ. Between the trimmed V and J ends, which lost 5 bases and 1 base, there was a span of 14 bases. The DNA for the CDR3 is TGTGCCAGCAGCCTCAGACAGTCGGAGAACACTGAAGCTTTCTTT. It translates to CASSLRQSENTEAFF.

V gene TRBV29-1 combines with J gene TRBJ1-2, with a weak D call TRBD1 (5 bases). The length of the CDR3 is 15 residues. In germline, CDR1 is SQVTM, CDR2 ANQGSEA. V was cut by 3 bases and J by 3 bases, with 17 bases left in between. DNA for the CDR3: TGCAGCGTTGATGCGGGAGGGGTTGGGTACTATGGCTACACCTTC. Translating it yields CSVDAGGVGYYGYTF.

The chain joins TRBV18 to TRBJ2-2, with D perhaps TRBD1 (5 bases). This CDR3 contains 13 residues. Germline CDR1 and CDR2: KGHSH and LQKENI. Trimming pared 2 bases from V and 13 bases from J, leaving 14 bases between. The CDR3 DNA reads TGTGCCAGCTCACCATCCGGCCAGGGCGGGCTGTTTTTT. It yields the protein CASSPSGQGGLFF.

The J gene is TRBJ1-2, the V gene TRBV27, with unresolved D. The germline gives CDR1 MNHEY, CDR2 SMNVEV (reference sequence). This CDR3 has 13 amino acids. V lost 2 bases and J lost 3, with 7 bases in between. This CDR3 reads CASSLMGYYGYTF. The CDR3, as DNA: TGTGCCAGCAGTTTAATGGGATACTATGGCTACACCTTC.

This clone was seen just once. The genes are TRBV2 and TRBJ1-5; no clear D. Deletions cut 4 bases from V and 5 bases from J, with 12 bases between. The CDR3 runs 14 residues. The germline gives CDR1 SNHLY, CDR2 FYNNEI. The CDR3 sequence is CASSGRGRDQPQHF. The CDR3 bases are TGTGCCAGCAGTGGTAGAGGGCGGGATCAGCCCCAGCATTTT.

This clone was detected only a few times. This chain links TRBV7-8 with TRBJ2-2; TRBD2 matches 10 bases. The CDR3 is 14 amino acids. J lost 4 bases, V lost 6 bases, and 2 bases had no gene match. Germline V gives CDR1 SGHVS, CDR2 FQNEAQ. The CDR3 here is CASRTSGFTGELFF. CDR3 in DNA: TGTGCCAGCAGGACTAGCGGGTTCACCGGGGAGCTGTTTTTT.

This chain joins TRBV29-1 and TRBJ2-1; TRBD2 matches 10 bases. CDR1 SQVTM and CDR2 ANQGSEA come from the germline V gene. The length of the CDR3 is 14 residues. V shed 7 bases and J 5 bases; nucleotides not matched to a gene: 8. The CDR3 DNA reads as TGCAGCGGGGCTAGCGGGGGACTGAACAATGAGCAGTTCTTC. Translated, it gives CSGASGGLNNEQFF.

The V call is TRBV23-1, the J call TRBJ1-6; no clear D. TRBV23-1 is marked as an open reading frame, function uncertain. Trimming stripped 0 bases from V and 7 bases from J, with 13 bases between. The CDR3 has 16 residues. This chain's CDR3 is CASSQSSSAVNSPLHF. DNA of the CDR3: TGCGCCAGCAGTCAATCCTCCTCAGCTGTCAATTCACCCCTCCACTTT.

The CDR3 region has the DNA TGTGCCAGCAGTTCCGGGGGATTAGGTGAAAAACTGTTTTTT. The encoded protein is CASSSGGLGEKLFF. The rearrangement joins TRBV6-5 to TRBJ1-4; maybe TRBD1 (5 bases). Germline V gene sequence: CDR1 MNHEY, CDR2 SVGAGI. Trimming pared 4 bases from V and 7 bases from J, leaving 13 bases between. The CDR3 has 14 amino acids.

J is TRBJ1-4 and V is TRBV5-6, with D hard to call. Trimming took 0 bases from V and 0 from J, leaving 12 bases between them. CDR3 length: 17 residues. Germline loops: CDR1 SGHDT, CDR2 YYEEEE. The CDR3 sequence is CASSLAGRATTNEKLFF. DNA of the CDR3: TGTGCCAGCAGCTTGGCCGGGCGGGCCACAACTAATGAAAAACTGTTTTTT.

The V call is TRBV7-9, the J call TRBJ2-7; perhaps D is TRBD1 or TRBD2 (6 bases each). The CDR3 spans 16 residues. The germline V gene has CDR1 SEHNR and CDR2 FQNEAQ (reference sequence). Trimming took off 3 bases at V and 0 bases at J, with 15 bases between the two ends. CDR3 sequence (DNA): TGTGCCAGCAGCTTGCGACAGGCGGGAAGCTCCTACGAGCAGTACTTC. Amino acids: CASSLRQAGSSYEQYF.

This rearrangement joins TRBV6-5 to TRBJ2-7; 9 bases are a match to TRBD1. CDR3 length equals 14 residues. V trimming: 6 bases; J trimming: 5 bases; junction bases outside the gene matches: 8. The germline gives CDR1 MNHEY, CDR2 SVGAGI. The CDR3 protein is CASSRGQGRNEQYF. The CDR3 coding sequence is TGTGCCAGCAGCCGGGGACAGGGTAGGAACGAGCAGTACTTC.

The rearrangement joins TRBV7-2 to TRBJ2-6; 8 nucleotides align to TRBD1. Per germline, CDR1 SGHTA and CDR2 FQGNSA. The CDR3 covers 15 residues. The J segment lost 9 bases and the V segment lost 1 base, leaving 5 bases of the junction unmatched. CDR3 residues: CASSLEGDRFNVLTF. The DNA for the CDR3 is TGTGCCAGCAGCTTAGAGGGGGACAGGTTCAACGTCCTGACTTTC.

The rearrangement links TRBV21-1 to TRBJ1-4. TRBV21-1 is annotated as a pseudogene. This CDR3 contains 15 residues. The CDR3 is CASSKEGGNGEKLFF. CDR3 sequence (DNA): TGTGCCAGCAGCAAAGAAGGCGGGAACGGCGAAAAACTGTTTTTT.

The chain joins TRBV7-9 to TRBJ1-1, with D unclear. V dropped 0 bases and J dropped 2 bases, with 10 bases sitting between them. The CDR3 runs 15 residues. Germline values: CDR1 SEHNR, CDR2 FQNEAQ (reference sequence). In DNA form, the CDR3 reads TGTGCCAGCAGCTTAGCGCTAGGACCAAACACTGAAGCTTTCTTT. This translates into CASSLALGPNTEAFF. Looking up the rest from reference TRBV7-9 and TRBJ1-1 gives the full variable domain: DTGVSQNPRHKITKRGQNVTFRCDPISEHNRLYWYRQTLGQGPEFLTYFQNEAQLEKSRLLSDRFSAERPKGSFSTLEIQRTEQGDSAMYLCASSLALGPNTEAFFGQGTRLTVV.

The chain couples TRBV25-1 to TRBJ1-1; the D gene is possibly TRBD1 (6 bases). Between the trimmed V and J ends, which lost 5 bases and 5 bases, there was a span of 12 bases. Germline CDR1 MGHDK, CDR2 SYGVNS. The CDR3 totals 13 residues. CDR3 in amino acids: CASSYLGGTEAFF. The CDR3 DNA follows: TGTGCCAGCAGTTACCTAGGGGGGACTGAAGCTTTCTTT.

The rearrangement uses TRBV14 and TRBJ2-2, with 7 bases aligning to TRBD1. This CDR3 is 17 amino acids long. Germline CDR1 and CDR2: SGHDN and FVKESK. V shed 2 bases, J shed 4 bases, and the junction held 10 bases outside the gene matches. CDR3 region: CASSQQLTGVLTGELFF. CDR3 nucleotide sequence: TGTGCCAGCAGCCAACAACTTACAGGGGTACTCACCGGGGAGCTGTTTTTT.

This sequence joins TRBV7-2 and TRBJ2-7; TRBD2 matches at 9 bases. Germline CDR1 reads SGHTA; CDR2 reads FQGNSA. With V trimmed by 1 base and J by 2 bases, 6 bases remained unmatched. CDR3 size: 16 residues. This CDR3 reads CASSLGSSGVPYEQYF. CDR3 bases: TGTGCCAGCAGCTTAGGGTCTAGCGGGGTACCCTACGAGCAGTACTTC.

This chain connects TRBV27 to TRBJ2-3, with 7 bases lining up with TRBD1. Germline V gene data show CDR1 as MNHEY and CDR2 as SMNVEV (reference sequence). The CDR3 length is 14 residues. V was clipped by 8 bases and J by 3 bases; unmatched bases: 8. CDR3 in DNA: TGTGCCAGCTTAGGGGGCTGGGGGACAGATACGCAGTATTTT. Encoded protein: CASLGGWGTDTQYF.

J is TRBJ2-1 and V is TRBV7-2; D is unclear. Trimming took 6 bases from V and 7 from J, leaving 13 bases between them. The CDR3 has 13 residues. Germline-derived CDR1 and CDR2 are SGHTA and FQGNSA. The chain's CDR3 is CASRLGSFNEQFF. CDR3 nucleotides: TGTGCCAGCAGATTGGGTAGTTTTAATGAGCAGTTCTTC. The entire variable domain, with the rest obtained from reference TRBV7-2 and TRBJ2-1, is as follows: GAGVSQSPSNKVTEKGKDVELRCDPISGHTALYWYRQSLGQGLEFLIYFQGNSAPDKSGLPSDRFSAERTGGSVSTLTIQRTQQEDSAVYLCASRLGSFNEQFFGPGTRLTVL.

The chain combines TRBV5-5 with TRBJ1-1, with unresolved D. Germline V CDR1 and CDR2: SGHKS, YYEKEE (reference sequence). The V end was cut by 0 bases, the J end by 5 bases, with 14 bases between. The CDR3 extends over 15 amino acids. CDR3 loop: CASSLAPLWETEAFF. CDR3 bases: TGTGCCAGCAGCTTGGCGCCTCTCTGGGAAACTGAAGCTTTCTTT.

The chain is built from TRBV6-5 and TRBJ1-4; 9 nucleotides match TRBD1. The junction had 3 bases not matched to a gene; V was cut back by 2 bases and J by 5 bases. This CDR3 region has 15 residues. In germline, CDR1 is MNHEY, CDR2 SVGAGI. CDR3 DNA: TGTGCCAGCAGTTACGTGGGGACAGGGAATGAAAAACTGTTTTTT. It specifies CASSYVGTGNEKLFF.

The V gene is TRBV9, the J gene TRBJ2-4; D unclear. The germline CDR1 and CDR2 sequences are SGDLS and YYNGEE. V was trimmed by 4 bases and J by 0 bases, leaving 14 bases between them. The CDR3 is 16 residues long. CDR3 amino acids: CASSPSSGGAKNIQYF. In DNA form, the CDR3 reads TGTGCCAGCAGCCCCTCATCTGGTGGAGCCAAAAACATTCAGTACTTC. Full variable domain (outside the CDR3, taken from reference TRBV9 and TRBJ2-4): DSGVTQTPKHLITATGQRVTLRCSPRSGDLSVYWYQQSLDQGLQFLIQYYNGEERAKGNILERFSAQQFPDLHSELNLSSLELGDSALYFCASSPSSGGAKNIQYFGAGTRLSVL.

This clone is labeled as medium-sized. The V gene is TRBV5-1, the J gene TRBJ1-6; D unresolved. Trimming stripped 5 bases from V and 0 bases from J, with 9 bases between. The CDR3 length is 15 residues. The germline V gene encodes CDR1 SGHRS and CDR2 YFSETQ. The CDR3 coding sequence is TGCGCCAGCAGTTCCGATAGCTCCTATAATTCACCCCTCCACTTT. This encodes CASSSDSSYNSPLHF.

The rearrangement uses TRBV5-4 and TRBJ2-5, with D uncertain. V lost 0 bases and J 3 bases, leaving 12 bases between the germline ends. This CDR3 has 15 residues. Germline V CDR1 and CDR2: SGHNT, YYREEE (reference sequence). Written as DNA, the CDR3 is TGTGCCAGCAGCTTGGAATGGTTGGGCAAAGAGACCCAGTACTTC. Protein product: CASSLEWLGKETQYF.

The chain couples TRBV27 to TRBJ1-1; D is ambiguous. V was trimmed by 6 bases and J by 0 bases, leaving 11 bases between them. Germline assignment: CDR1 MNHEY and CDR2 SMNVEV (reference sequence). The CDR3 loop spans 14 amino acids. In DNA form, the CDR3 reads TGTGCCAGCAGCCGAAAGCCTTTGAACACTGAAGCTTTCTTT. Its protein product is CASSRKPLNTEAFF.

This clone was detected only a few times. The J gene is TRBJ2-7, the V gene TRBV7-8; tentatively, D is TRBD2 (5 bases). Trimming stripped 5 bases from V and 2 bases from J, with 13 bases between. The germline V gene has CDR1 SGHVS and CDR2 FQNEAQ. This CDR3 has 14 residues. DNA for the CDR3: TGTGCCAGCAGCCTGAGGGCCTCCACCTACGAGCAGTACTTC. Translation gives CASSLRASTYEQYF.

This chain uses TRBV6-1 with TRBJ2-7, with TRBD1 matching over 7 bases. The CDR3 covers 12 residues. J was trimmed by 4 bases and V by 5 bases; bases with no gene match: 2. Germline values: CDR1 MNHNS, CDR2 SASEGT. The CDR3 loop reads CASSPQGYEQYF. In nucleotides, the CDR3 is TGTGCCAGCAGTCCACAGGGGTACGAGCAGTACTTC.

This rearrangement joins TRBV4-2 to TRBJ1-1; possible D gene TRBD1, 5 bases. Germline-derived CDR1 and CDR2 are LGHNA and YNFKEQ. Trimming stripped 4 bases from V and 1 base from J, with 13 bases between. This CDR3 is 15 amino acids long. This chain's CDR3 is CASSRGITGNTEAFF. The CDR3 coding sequence is TGTGCCAGCAGCCGCGGAATTACAGGGAACACTGAAGCTTTCTTT.

The chain joins TRBV23-1 to TRBJ2-7; D gene uncertain. TRBV23-1 is filed as an ORF, its function uncertain. This CDR3 is 13 amino acids long. V shed 2 bases and J shed 6 bases, with 11 bases lying between them. The CDR3 protein is CASSQPTSGEQYF. CDR3 in DNA: TGCGCCAGCAGTCAACCTACCTCGGGCGAGCAGTACTTC.

Points on this clone: This CDR3 is also generated by other DNA sequences in the sample. The J gene is TRBJ1-2, the V gene TRBV27, with D tentatively TRBD1 (5 bases). The CDR3 runs 14 residues. The germline CDR1 and CDR2 sequences are MNHEY and SMNVEV (reference sequence). The V end lost 2 bases, the J end lost 5 bases, and 12 bases lay between the germline ends. In DNA, the CDR3 is TGTGCCAGCAGTTTACACTCTAAGGGGTATGGCTACACCTTC. Its protein is CASSLHSKGYGYTF.

The J gene is TRBJ1-5, the V gene TRBV19, with 9 bases aligning to TRBD1. CDR3 length: 15 residues. J was trimmed by 6 bases and V by 5 bases; bases with no gene match: 8. Germline CDR1 reads LNHDA; CDR2 reads SQIVND (reference sequence). The CDR3 DNA reads TGTGCCAGTAGTTCTACTACAGGGGGCTCTCAGCCCCAGCATTTT. Amino acids: CASSSTTGGSQPQHF.